The clone carrying this T cell receptor (beta chain) has a count of ten or more. Researchers took RNA transcripts and amplified the TCR beta CDR3 regions from them. In the first-round RT-PCR of the TCR CDR3, the HTBI primer set was used. One entry per CDR3 protein results from TCRdb running MiXCR on the multiplex PCR reads. This table has some 500,000 distinct CDR3 sequences, about 16% appearing once. This entry belongs to a study of T cells in Graves' hyperthyroidism and ophthalmopathy. The clonotype was recovered from a woman in her 30s with Graves' ophthalmopathy. Sequencing was performed on blood.

The CDR3 sequence: CASSRSDVTDTQYF. In nucleotides, the CDR3 is TGTGCCAGCAGCCGGTCGGACGTCACAGATACGCAGTATTTT. The rearrangement joins TRBV2 to TRBJ2-3; D gene uncertain. Germline V gives CDR1 SNHLY, CDR2 FYNNEI. V was cut by 6 bases and J by 2 bases, with 12 bases left in between. There are 14 residues in the CDR3.